One sample yielded the 28 T cell receptor beta chains listed below, sequenced in a study of post-analysis software for immune sequencing data. Whole-study findings and limits: With TRBV5-6, TRBV5-1 and TRBV20-1 included, about five TRBV segments were more frequent in patients than in controls.

These receptors lack a known antigen. Prepared libraries of TCR beta cDNA carried unique molecular identifiers. TCRdb re-derived calls from the PCR reads in MiXCR, one entry per CDR3 protein. The sample shows roughly 430,000 distinct CDR3 sequences, 35% to 45% of them seen only once. The sequenced material came from blood. These receptor sequences come from a girl aged 2 to 9 with multiple sclerosis.

The CDR3 reads CASRGFVSGGTEVSTDTQYF. In DNA form, the CDR3 reads TGCGCCAGCAGGGGGTTCGTGAGCGGGGGGACAGAAGTTAGCACAGATACGCAGTATTTT. The rearrangement joins TRBV10-2 to TRBJ2-3; 9 bases are a match to TRBD2. Germline lookup yields CDR1 WSHSY and CDR2 SAAADI. With V trimmed by 6 bases and J by 0 bases, 19 bases remained unmatched. The CDR3 runs 20 residues.

CDR3 amino acids: CASSYINRGYTF. The CDR3 nucleotides read TGTGCCAGCAGCTACATAAACAGGGGCTACACCTTC. This chain uses TRBV28 with TRBJ1-2; the D gene is possibly TRBD1 (5 bases). CDR1 and CDR2 from the germline V gene are MDHEN and SYDVKM. V lost 6 bases and J 8 bases, leaving 13 bases between the germline ends. The CDR3 totals 12 residues.

This clonotype has more than one count but fewer than ten. V gene TRBV15 combines with J gene TRBJ2-1; unclear D gene. V was shortened by 0 bases and J by 5 bases, with 17 bases between the two germline ends. Germline CDR1 and CDR2: LNHNV and YYDKDF (reference sequence). This CDR3 region has 17 residues. The CDR3 region is CATSRDQTVWSNNEQFF. The CDR3 DNA sequence: TGTGCCACCAGCAGAGATCAAACGGTCTGGTCTAACAATGAGCAGTTCTTC.

This clonotype was seen a handful of times. The V call is TRBV5-5, the J call TRBJ1-2; D gene ambiguous. Germline-derived CDR1 and CDR2 are SGHKS and YYEKEE (reference sequence). The CDR3 contains 14 residues. V was clipped by 5 bases and J by 3 bases, with 14 bases between them. CDR3 nucleotide sequence: TGTGCCAGCAGATCAGGACGGTCTGACTATGGCTACACCTTC. It encodes CASRSGRSDYGYTF.

This clonotype has more than one count but fewer than ten. V is TRBV12-3 or TRBV12-4 and J is TRBJ2-5; either TRBD1 or TRBD2 may supply D (6 bases each). Between the trimmed V and J ends, which lost 5 bases and 4 bases, there was a span of 20 bases. The CDR3 is 16 residues long. The CDR3 region is CASSIRQAGRGETQYF. The CDR3 DNA reads TGTGCCAGCAGTATCCGACAGGCAGGGCGGGGAGAGACCCAGTACTTC.

The V gene is TRBV5-1, the J gene TRBJ2-7; D gene uncertain. The germline V gene encodes CDR1 SGHRS and CDR2 YFSETQ. V was clipped by 0 bases and J by 4 bases, with 26 bases between them. The CDR3 spans 19 residues. The CDR3 is CASSLVPSLRILRGYEQYF. As DNA, the CDR3 is TGCGCCAGCAGCTTGGTTCCTTCACTCAGGATCCTTAGAGGTTACGAGCAGTACTTC.

V is TRBV7-8 and J is TRBJ2-3; the D call may be TRBD1 or TRBD2 (5 bases each). V was cut by 1 base and J by 2 bases, with 13 bases left in between. The CDR3 contains 16 residues. Per the germline V gene, CDR1 is SGHVS and CDR2 is FQNEAQ. CDR3 amino acids: CASSLGTGTLTDTQYF. The CDR3 coding sequence is TGTGCCAGCAGCTTAGGAACCGGGACCCTCACAGATACGCAGTATTTT.

This clonotype showed up just a few times. The J gene is TRBJ2-3, the V gene TRBV13, with no clear D. With 1 base removed from V and 8 bases from J, the gap between germline ends came to 16 bases. Per the germline V gene, CDR1 is PRHDT and CDR2 is FYEKMQ (reference sequence). The CDR3 sequence is 15 residues long. As DNA, the CDR3 is TGTGCCAGCAGCTTAGAGAGTAGAACGGGCGGTACGCAGTATTTT. Translated: CASSLESRTGGTQYF.

CDR3 loop: CASSLGLAVNEQFF. CDR3 sequence (DNA): TGCGCCAGCAGCCTGGGACTAGCGGTCAATGAGCAGTTCTTC. The genes are TRBV4-1 and TRBJ2-1; the match to TRBD2 covers 11 bases. Germline V gene sequence: CDR1 MGHRA, CDR2 YSYEKL. With V trimmed by 4 bases and J by 6 bases, 2 bases remained unmatched. CDR3 size: 14 residues.

This chain uses TRBV7-8 with TRBJ2-5; D might be TRBD1 or TRBD2, each matching 9 bases. Trimming stripped 11 bases from V and 5 bases from J, with 24 bases between. Germline CDR1 SGHVS, CDR2 FQNEAQ. The CDR3 sequence is 15 residues long. This chain's CDR3 is CAARSLAGTGETQYF. DNA of the CDR3: TGTGCCGCCAGGAGCCTAGCGGGGACAGGGGAGACCCAGTACTTC.

This clonotype occurred once. This sequence joins TRBV4-1 and TRBJ2-7; no firm D call. V was pared by 0 bases and J by 2 bases, with 11 bases between. Per the germline V gene, CDR1 is MGHRA and CDR2 is YSYEKL. The CDR3 covers 15 residues. The CDR3 loop reads CASSQDSQETYEQYF. The CDR3 DNA reads as TGCGCCAGCAGCCAAGATAGCCAGGAAACCTACGAGCAGTACTTC.

This clonotype was counted between two and nine times. V usage is TRBV6-5 and J usage is TRBJ2-7; no clear D. From germline, CDR1 is MNHEY and CDR2 SVGAGI. The V and J ends lost 6 bases and 0 bases respectively, with 18 bases between them. The CDR3 is 16 amino acids. The CDR3 DNA reads TGTGCCAGCAGCCCCCCCCACGGCGGTAACTCCTACGAGCAGTACTTC. Translation: CASSPPHGGNSYEQYF.

The rearrangement joins TRBV12-3 or TRBV12-4 to TRBJ1-2, with D unclear. Trimming took off 2 bases at V and 1 base at J, with 8 bases between the two ends. CDR3 length: 14 amino acids. This CDR3 is CASSLLEGNYGYTF. The CDR3 DNA reads as TGTGCCAGCAGTTTATTAGAGGGTAACTATGGCTACACCTTC.

This chain joins TRBV20-1 and TRBJ2-7; 10 bases match TRBD2. The germline gives CDR1 DFQATT, CDR2 SNEGSKA (reference sequence). Trimming at V came to 5 bases and at J to 4 bases, leaving 5 bases not matched to a gene. The CDR3 contains 13 residues. The CDR3 DNA reads TGCAGTGCTTCCGGGACTAGCGAATACGAGCAGTACTTC. This encodes CSASGTSEYEQYF.

The genes are TRBV15 and TRBJ2-1; D perhaps matches TRBD2 (7 bases). V lost 6 bases and J 2 bases, leaving 11 bases between the germline ends. The CDR3 loop spans 14 amino acids. Germline V gives CDR1 LNHNV, CDR2 YYDKDF (reference sequence). The CDR3 reads CATRTGGAYNEQFF. CDR3 coding DNA: TGTGCCACCAGAACGGGGGGCGCCTACAATGAGCAGTTCTTC.

The chain links TRBV5-1 to TRBJ2-5; no clear D gene. Trimming cost V 5 bases and J 1 base, with 18 bases left between them. This CDR3 spans 16 amino acids. The germline V gene encodes CDR1 SGHRS and CDR2 YFSETQ. The CDR3 region is CASSSLSGSIQETQYF. CDR3 in DNA: TGCGCCAGCAGTAGCTTGTCGGGCAGTATCCAAGAGACCCAGTACTTC. Supplemented by reference TRBV5-1 and TRBJ2-5, the full variable domain reads KAGVTQTPRYLIKTRGQQVTLSCSPISGHRSVSWYQQTPGQGLQFLFEYFSETQRNKGNFPGRFSGRQFSNSRSEMNVSTLELGDSALYLCASSSLSGSIQETQYFGPGTRLLVL.

This clonotype was seen at least ten times. The V gene is TRBV18, the J gene TRBJ2-5; tentatively, D is TRBD2 (7 bases). This CDR3 has 16 amino acids. Germline V lookup: CDR1 KGHSH, CDR2 LQKENI. V was shortened by 3 bases and J by 2 bases, with 16 bases between the two germline ends. In nucleotides, the CDR3 is TGTGCCAGCTCACCTCGGTCCGGGGGGCGACAAGAGACCCAGTACTTC. As protein: CASSPRSGGRQETQYF. The variable domain in full, with the rest retrieved from reference TRBV18 and TRBJ2-5, is NAGVMQNPRHLVRRRGQEARLRCSPMKGHSHVYWYRQLPEEGLKFMVYLQKENIIDESGMPKERFSAEFPKEGPSILRIQQVVRGDSAAYFCASSPRSGGRQETQYFGPGTRLLVL.

In its sample, this clonotype was seen a few times. The chain couples TRBV15 to TRBJ1-6; D is unclear. V lost 5 bases and J 0 bases, leaving 11 bases between the germline ends. Looked up from germline, CDR1 is LNHNV and CDR2 is YYDKDF (reference sequence). This CDR3 has 16 residues. CDR3 sequence reads: CATSPGGSSYNSPLHF. The CDR3 nucleotides read TGTGCCACCAGCCCCGGTGGGAGCTCCTATAATTCACCCCTCCACTTT.

This clonotype was counted once. Germline and junction disagree at one end, which may indicate a read error. The chain combines TRBV2 with TRBJ1-3; possible D gene TRBD1, 5 bases. Per the germline V gene, CDR1 is SNHLY and CDR2 is FYNNEI. The CDR3 has 15 amino acids. CDR3 DNA sequence: TGTGCCAGCAGGCCCTCGGACACGTCTGAAAACACCATATATTTT. The encoded protein is CASRPSDTSENTIYF.

This clonotype was seen a handful of times. The CDR3 protein is CSVPTNTGELFF. In DNA form, the CDR3 reads TGCAGCGTTCCAACGAACACCGGGGAGCTGTTTTTT. This rearrangement joins TRBV29-1 to TRBJ2-2; D call uncertain. This CDR3 has 12 residues. V was pared by 5 bases and J by 0 bases, with 4 bases between. Per germline, CDR1 SQVTM and CDR2 ANQGSEA.

The chain couples TRBV4-2 to TRBJ2-7, with no clear D. V shed 5 bases and J shed 0 bases, with 8 bases lying between them. This CDR3 region has 13 residues. Germline CDR1 reads LGHNA; CDR2 reads YNFKEQ. CDR3 amino acids: CASSYDISYEQYF. CDR3 nucleotide sequence: TGTGCCAGCAGCTACGATATCTCCTACGAGCAGTACTTC.

This clonotype was found a few times. The rearrangement links TRBV28 to TRBJ2-3; a possible D gene is TRBD1 (5 bases). The CDR3 runs 15 residues. Germline V gene data show CDR1 as MDHEN and CDR2 as SYDVKM. V was clipped by 6 bases and J by 0 bases, with 13 bases between them. The CDR3 loop reads CASRGPYTSTDTQYF. The CDR3 DNA follows: TGTGCCAGCAGGGGGCCATATACGAGCACAGATACGCAGTATTTT. Using reference TRBV28 and TRBJ2-3 for the parts outside the CDR3, the full variable domain is DVKVTQSSRYLVKRTGEKVFLECVQDMDHENMFWYRQDPGLGLRLIYFSYDVKMKEKGDIPEGYSVSREKKERFSLILESASTNQTSMYLCASRGPYTSTDTQYFGPGTRLTVL.

This clonotype showed up just once. The rearrangement joins TRBV9 to TRBJ2-5; D might be TRBD1 (6 bases). Deletions cut 4 bases from V and 4 bases from J, with 14 bases between. Germline values: CDR1 SGDLS, CDR2 YYNGEE. This CDR3 is built from 14 residues. CDR3 amino acids: CASSRTGFRETQYF. In nucleotides, the CDR3 is TGTGCCAGCAGCCGAACAGGGTTTCGAGAGACCCAGTACTTC.

This clonotype was seen only once. The rearrangement uses TRBV27 and TRBJ1-6, with D perhaps matching TRBD1 (5 bases). Germline CDR1 MNHEY, CDR2 SMNVEV (reference sequence). This CDR3 region has 16 residues. V was cut by 2 bases and J by 6 bases, with 14 bases left in between. The CDR3 DNA reads TGTGCCAGCAGTTTAATAGGGGACGGGAGTAATTCACCCCTCCACTTT. Its protein is CASSLIGDGSNSPLHF.

This clonotype turned up a few times. This chain joins TRBV14 and TRBJ2-7; D uncertain. The length of the CDR3 is 17 residues. Deletions cut 2 bases from V and 4 bases from J, with 21 bases between. CDR1 SGHDN and CDR2 FVKESK come from the germline V gene. For the CDR3, the DNA is TGTGCCAGCAGCCAATTATCGAGCGTTAACTTACCTTACGAGCAGTACTTC. Amino acid sequence: CASSQLSSVNLPYEQYF. The variable domain in full, with the rest retrieved from reference TRBV14 and TRBJ2-7, is EAGVTQFPSHSVIEKGQTVTLRCDPISGHDNLYWYRRVMGKEIKFLLHFVKESKQDESGMPNNRFLAERTGGTYSTLKVQPAELEDSGVYFCASSQLSSVNLPYEQYFGPGTRLTVT.

The chain carries TRBV29-1 and TRBJ1-4; 8 nucleotides match TRBD1. Germline CDR1 reads SQVTM; CDR2 reads ANQGSEA. J was trimmed by 5 bases and V by 4 bases; bases with no gene match: 0. The CDR3 is 12 amino acids. The CDR3 protein is CSVGQGNEKLFF. Here the CDR3 DNA reads TGCAGCGTTGGACAGGGGAATGAAAAACTGTTTTTT. Full variable domain (outside the CDR3, taken from reference TRBV29-1 and TRBJ1-4): SAVISQKPSRDICQRGTSLTIQCQVDSQVTMMFWYRQQPGQSLTLIATANQGSEATYESGFVIDKFPISRPNLTFSTLTVSNMSPEDSSIYLCSVGQGNEKLFFGSGTQLSVL.

CDR3 DNA: TGTGCCAGCAACCCCGAGAGTGAAAAACTGTTTTTT. It translates to CASNPESEKLFF. The chain is built from TRBV6-1 and TRBJ1-4; D ambiguous. V was clipped by 7 bases and J by 7 bases, with 10 bases between them. CDR1 MNHNS and CDR2 SASEGT come from the germline V gene. The CDR3 runs to 12 residues.

This clonotype was observed a few times. The rearrangement links TRBV5-1 to TRBJ1-2; 7 nucleotides line up with TRBD1. V shed 4 bases, J shed 2 bases, and the junction held 11 bases outside the gene matches. Germline V gives CDR1 SGHRS, CDR2 YFSETQ. The length of the CDR3 is 16 residues. CDR3 sequence (DNA): TGCGCCAGCAGCCGATTAAGGATGGACAGGAACTATGGCTACACCTTC. Its translation is CASSRLRMDRNYGYTF. Using reference TRBV5-1 and TRBJ1-2 for the parts outside the CDR3, the full variable domain is KAGVTQTPRYLIKTRGQQVTLSCSPISGHRSVSWYQQTPGQGLQFLFEYFSETQRNKGNFPGRFSGRQFSNSRSEMNVSTLELGDSALYLCASSRLRMDRNYGYTFGSGTRLTVV.